This is a list of T cell receptor beta chains from one sample in a study of cytomegalovirus exposure and HLA in healthy donors. TCRdb's table, derived via immunoSEQ multiplex PCR, lists solely in-frame clones and lacks some. The sample lists under 150,000 clones, 55% to 65% occurring once. The sequencing input was PBMCs. All receptors come from a woman between 40 and 50 years old in good health and CMV-seropositive. Each CDR3 is given with its conserved first and last residue. D genes are given only for firm matches. Some rows mark clone size as missing; the rest say once, few, many or name a class of expanded clone.

j_gene	v_gene	d_gene	abundance	CDR3nt	CDR3aa
TRBJ1-6	TRBV4-1	TRBD1	.	TGCGCCAGCAGCCCGATCAATGCCGTTAGAGAGGTCAGGGGGCGCATACCCCTCCACTTT	CASSPINAVREVRGRIPLHF
TRBJ2-1	TRBV29-1	TRBD2	.	TGCAGCGTTGACGGACTAGCTGGAGGTTATGAGCAGTTCTTC	CSVDGLAGGYEQFF
TRBJ2-7	TRBV30	.	once	TGTGCCTGGAGTGATCCAGGATTCTACGAGCAGTACTTC	CAWSDPGFYEQYF
TRBJ2-7	TRBV27	.	few	TGTGCCAGCAGCCCAAGAAGGGGACAGCGGGACGAGCAGTACTTC	CASSPRRGQRDEQYF
TRBJ2-2	TRBV6-1	.	.	TGTGCCAGCAGCCCGAGGGTGGACACCGGGGAGCTGTTTTTT	CASSPRVDTGELFF
TRBJ2-5	TRBV14	TRBD2	.	TGTGCCAGCAGCCAACTAATAGCGGGAGCCGCCTTTAGGGATCAAGAGACCCAGTACTTC	CASSQLIAGAAFRDQETQYF
TRBJ2-2	TRBV15	.	once	TGTGCCACCAGCGAAATCGCACGGGTGGGTGAGCTGTTTTTT	CATSEIARVGELFF
TRBJ1-1	TRBV15	.	.	TGTGCCACCAGCAGAGATCGGTATACTGGAGGGACTGAAGCTTTCTTT	CATSRDRYTGGTEAFF
TRBJ2-3	TRBV7-3	TRBD2	.	TGTGCCAGCAGCTCCCTAGCGGGAGGGCCAGATACGCAGTATTTT	CASSSLAGGPDTQYF
TRBJ1-2	TRBV19	.	.	TGTGCCAGTAGTAAAGGGGGCTATGGCTACACCTTC	CASSKGGYGYTF
TRBJ1-3	TRBV4-1	.	.	TGCGCCAGCAGCCAAGTCGGTTCGACGGCAGGCACCATATATTTT	CASSQVGSTAGTIYF
TRBJ2-7	TRBV7-2	.	.	TGTGCCAGCAGCACACAGGGCCGCGTGGGCTACGAGCAGTACTTC	CASSTQGRVGYEQYF
TRBJ1-4	TRBV19	.	.	TGTGCCAGTAGTATATTGGGACAAAACGGGATCAATGAAAAACTGTTTTTT	CASSILGQNGINEKLFF
TRBJ2-3	TRBV25-1	TRBD1	.	TGTGCCAGCAGTGAACTCGGACAGGGGGTCAGCACAGATACGCAGTATTTT	CASSELGQGVSTDTQYF
TRBJ2-1	TRBV7-2	TRBD2	once	TGTGCCAGCAGCCTCCTACCGGGACTAGCAAGTGAGCAGTTCTTC	CASSLLPGLASEQFF
TRBJ2-2	TRBV6-6	.	.	TGTGCCAGCAGCAAGGGGGGGAGCACCGGGGAGCTGTTTTTT	CASSKGGSTGELFF
TRBJ2-6	TRBV7-6	.	.	TGTGCCAGCAGTTCTGACCCTTGGGACACAACGTCCTCTGGGGCCAACGTCCTGACTTTC	CASSSDPWDTTSSGANVLTF
TRBJ2-1	TRBV18	TRBD1	once	TGTGCCAGCTCACCTCTTCCGGGACAGCAACATAACAATGAGCAGTTCTTC	CASSPLPGQQHNNEQFF
TRBJ2-7	TRBV30	TRBD2	.	TGTGCCTGGACGACTAGCGGGGGTTCCGAGCAGTACTTC	CAWTTSGGSEQYF
TRBJ2-1	TRBV5-1	.	.	TGCGCCAGCAGCGTGGGAGTGGAGGAGCAGTTCTTC	CASSVGVEEQFF
TRBJ2-7	TRBV7-2	.	.	TGTGCCAGCAGCCGGACTGCAACCGGGCCCCCGGGCGGCTACGAGCAGTACTTC	CASSRTATGPPGGYEQYF
TRBJ2-1	TRBV18	TRBD2	.	TGTGCCAGCTCTCGCTTAGCGGGAGAGGGGGCCAATGAGCAGTTCTTC	CASSRLAGEGANEQFF
TRBJ2-1	TRBV5-1	TRBD2	.	TGCGCCAGCAGCGAGTCCACCGGGAGGGTATACAATGAGCAGTTCTTC	CASSESTGRVYNEQFF
TRBJ2-7	TRBV4-2	TRBD2	.	TGTGCCAGCAGCCAAGGACTAGCGGACTCCTACGAGCAGTACTTC	CASSQGLADSYEQYF
TRBJ2-7	TRBV11-2	TRBD2	.	TGTGCCAGCAACCCTAGCGGGAGAGGCAAGGAGCAGTACTTC	CASNPSGRGKEQYF
TRBJ2-7	TRBV15	TRBD2	few	TGTGCCACCAGCAGAGATAGGGCTAGCGGGTTCTACGAGCAGTACTTC	CATSRDRASGFYEQYF
TRBJ2-2	TRBV5-1	.	.	TGCGCCAGCAGCTTGGCCTTGGAGGCGATAAACACCGGGGAGCTGTTTTTT	CASSLALEAINTGELFF
TRBJ2-1	TRBV18	TRBD2	.	TGTGCCAGCTCAACTAGCGGGCCCTCCTACAATGAGCAGTTCTTC	CASSTSGPSYNEQFF
TRBJ2-7	TRBV28	TRBD2	.	TGTGCCAGCAGTTTGGTCTTCGGCAGGCCCGCGGCGGGAGGGCCGAAAAACGAGCAGTACTTC	CASSLVFGRPAAGGPKNEQYF